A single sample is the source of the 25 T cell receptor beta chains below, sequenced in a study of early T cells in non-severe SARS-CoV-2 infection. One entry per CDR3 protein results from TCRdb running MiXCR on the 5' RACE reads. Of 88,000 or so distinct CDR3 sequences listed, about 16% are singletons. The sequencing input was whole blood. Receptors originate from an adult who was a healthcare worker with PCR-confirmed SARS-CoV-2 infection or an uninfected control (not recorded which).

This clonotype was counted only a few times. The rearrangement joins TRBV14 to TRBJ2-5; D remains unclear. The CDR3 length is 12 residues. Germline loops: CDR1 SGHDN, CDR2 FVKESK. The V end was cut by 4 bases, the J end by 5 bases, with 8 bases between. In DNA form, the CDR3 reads TGTGCCAGCAGCCCATTCCGGGAGACCCAGTACTTC. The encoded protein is CASSPFRETQYF. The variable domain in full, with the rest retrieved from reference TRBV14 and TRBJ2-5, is EAGVTQFPSHSVIEKGQTVTLRCDPISGHDNLYWYRRVMGKEIKFLLHFVKESKQDESGMPNNRFLAERTGGTYSTLKVQPAELEDSGVYFCASSPFRETQYFGPGTRLLVL.

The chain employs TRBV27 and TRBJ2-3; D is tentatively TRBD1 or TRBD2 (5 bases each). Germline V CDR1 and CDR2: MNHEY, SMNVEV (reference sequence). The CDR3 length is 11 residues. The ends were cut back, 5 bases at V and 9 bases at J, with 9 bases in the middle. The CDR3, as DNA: TGTGCCAGCAGTCTGGGACCAACGCAGTATTTT. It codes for CASSLGPTQYF.

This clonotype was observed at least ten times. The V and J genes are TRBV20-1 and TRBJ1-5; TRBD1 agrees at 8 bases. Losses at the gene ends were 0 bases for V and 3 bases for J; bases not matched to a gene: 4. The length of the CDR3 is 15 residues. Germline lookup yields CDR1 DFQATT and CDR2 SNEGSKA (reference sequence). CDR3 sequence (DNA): TGCAGTGCTAGAGATGTGACAGGGGACAATCAGCCCCAGCATTTT. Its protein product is CSARDVTGDNQPQHF.

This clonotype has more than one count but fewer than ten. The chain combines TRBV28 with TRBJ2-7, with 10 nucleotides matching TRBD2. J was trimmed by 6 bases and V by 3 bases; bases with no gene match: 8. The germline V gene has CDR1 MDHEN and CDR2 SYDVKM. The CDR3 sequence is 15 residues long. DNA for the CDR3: TGTGCCAGCAGTTTTCTACTAGCGGGAAATAGCGAGCAGTACTTC. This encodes CASSFLLAGNSEQYF.

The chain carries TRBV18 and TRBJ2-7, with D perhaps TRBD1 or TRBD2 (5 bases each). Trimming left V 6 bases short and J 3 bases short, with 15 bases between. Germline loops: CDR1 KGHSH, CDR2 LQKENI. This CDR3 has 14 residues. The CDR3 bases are TGTGCCAGCTCGGCCGGGACCCAGATCTACGAGCAGTACTTC. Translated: CASSAGTQIYEQYF.

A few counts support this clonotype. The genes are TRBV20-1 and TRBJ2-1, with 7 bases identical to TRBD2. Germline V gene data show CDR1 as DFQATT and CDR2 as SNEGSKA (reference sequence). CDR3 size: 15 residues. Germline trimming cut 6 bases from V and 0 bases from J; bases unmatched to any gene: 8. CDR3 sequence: CSALRGDSSYNEQFF. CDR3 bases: TGCAGTGCCCTACGGGGGGATAGCTCCTACAATGAGCAGTTCTTC.

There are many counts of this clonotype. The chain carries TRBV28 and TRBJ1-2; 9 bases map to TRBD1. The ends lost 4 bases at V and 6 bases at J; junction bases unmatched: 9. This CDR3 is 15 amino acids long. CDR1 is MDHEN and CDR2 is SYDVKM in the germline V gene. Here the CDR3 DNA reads TGTGCCAGCAGTTCGGCGGGACAGGGCGGAGATGGCTACACCTTC. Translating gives CASSSAGQGGDGYTF.

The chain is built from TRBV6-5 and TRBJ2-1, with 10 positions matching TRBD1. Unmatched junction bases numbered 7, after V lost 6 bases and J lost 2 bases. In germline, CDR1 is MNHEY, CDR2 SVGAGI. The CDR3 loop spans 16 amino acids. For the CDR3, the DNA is TGTGCCAGCAGACGTCCGGGACAGGGGCCCTACAATGAGCAGTTCTTC. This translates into CASRRPGQGPYNEQFF.

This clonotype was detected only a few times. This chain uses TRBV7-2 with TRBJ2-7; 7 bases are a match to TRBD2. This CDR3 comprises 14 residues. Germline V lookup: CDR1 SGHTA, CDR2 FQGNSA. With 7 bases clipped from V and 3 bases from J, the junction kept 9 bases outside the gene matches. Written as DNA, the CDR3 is TGTGCCAGCACCCTCTCAGCGGGAAGCTACGAGCAGTACTTC. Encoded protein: CASTLSAGSYEQYF.

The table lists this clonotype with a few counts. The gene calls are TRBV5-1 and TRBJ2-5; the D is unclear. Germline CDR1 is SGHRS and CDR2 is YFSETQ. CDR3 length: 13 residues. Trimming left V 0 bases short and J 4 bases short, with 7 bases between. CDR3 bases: TGCGCCAGCAGCTTGGGCGCTTTAGAGACCCAGTACTTC. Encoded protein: CASSLGALETQYF.

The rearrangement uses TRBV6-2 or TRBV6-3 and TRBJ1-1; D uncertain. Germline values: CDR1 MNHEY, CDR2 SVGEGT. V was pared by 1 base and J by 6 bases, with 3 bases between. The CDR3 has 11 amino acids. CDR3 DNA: TGTGCCAGCAGTTACTTTGCTGAAGCTTTCTTT. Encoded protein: CASSYFAEAFF.

In DNA form, the CDR3 reads TGTGCCAGCAGTGGTCGCGAAGAGACCCAGTACTTC. This translates into CASSGREETQYF. The chain employs TRBV28 and TRBJ2-5, with D unclear. The germline V gene encodes CDR1 MDHEN and CDR2 SYDVKM. The V and J ends lost 5 bases and 3 bases respectively, with 7 bases between them. The CDR3 is 12 amino acids.

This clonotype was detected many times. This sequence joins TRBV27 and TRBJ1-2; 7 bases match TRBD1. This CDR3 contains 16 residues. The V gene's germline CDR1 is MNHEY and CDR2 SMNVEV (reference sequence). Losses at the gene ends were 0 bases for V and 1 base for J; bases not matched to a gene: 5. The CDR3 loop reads CASSLSGQGVNYGYTF. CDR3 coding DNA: TGTGCCAGCAGTTTATCCGGGCAGGGGGTTAACTATGGCTACACCTTC.

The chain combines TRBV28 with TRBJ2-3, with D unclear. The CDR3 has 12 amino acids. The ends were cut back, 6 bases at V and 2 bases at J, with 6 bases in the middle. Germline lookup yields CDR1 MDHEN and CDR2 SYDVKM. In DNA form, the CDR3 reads TGTGCCAGCAGCACCTACACAGATACGCAGTATTTT. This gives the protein CASSTYTDTQYF.

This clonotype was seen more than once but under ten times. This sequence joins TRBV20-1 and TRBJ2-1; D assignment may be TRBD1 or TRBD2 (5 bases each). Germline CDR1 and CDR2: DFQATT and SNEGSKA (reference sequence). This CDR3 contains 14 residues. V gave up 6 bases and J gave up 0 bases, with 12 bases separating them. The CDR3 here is CSAPGSPSYNEQFF. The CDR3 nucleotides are TGCAGTGCCCCAGGGAGCCCCTCCTACAATGAGCAGTTCTTC.

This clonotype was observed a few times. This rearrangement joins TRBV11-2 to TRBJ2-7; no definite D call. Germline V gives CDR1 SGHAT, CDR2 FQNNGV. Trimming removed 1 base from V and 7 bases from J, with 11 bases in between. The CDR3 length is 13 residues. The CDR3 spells CASSLVPVGEQYF. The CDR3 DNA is TGTGCCAGCAGCTTAGTTCCGGTGGGAGAGCAGTACTTC.

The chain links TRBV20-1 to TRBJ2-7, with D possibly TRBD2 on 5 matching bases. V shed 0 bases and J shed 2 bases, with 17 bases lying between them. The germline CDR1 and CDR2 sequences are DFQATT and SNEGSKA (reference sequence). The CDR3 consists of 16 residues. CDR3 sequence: CSARDMGSSVAYEQYF. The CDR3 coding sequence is TGCAGTGCTAGAGATATGGGGAGTAGCGTCGCCTACGAGCAGTACTTC.

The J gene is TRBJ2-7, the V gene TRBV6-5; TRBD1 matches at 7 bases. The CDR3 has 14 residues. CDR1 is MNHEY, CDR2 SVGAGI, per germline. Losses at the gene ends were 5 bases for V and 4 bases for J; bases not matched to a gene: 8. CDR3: CASSARTGRYEQYF. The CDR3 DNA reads TGTGCCAGCAGTGCCCGGACAGGTAGGTACGAGCAGTACTTC.

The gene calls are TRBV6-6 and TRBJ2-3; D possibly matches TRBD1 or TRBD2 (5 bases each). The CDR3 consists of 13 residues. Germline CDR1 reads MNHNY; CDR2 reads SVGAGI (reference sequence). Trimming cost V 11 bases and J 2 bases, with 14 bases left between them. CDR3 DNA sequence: TGTGCCTTATGGGACGGCTCCACAGATACGCAGTATTTT. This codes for CALWDGSTDTQYF.

The CDR3 region is CSANSGRVDEQYF. CDR3 nucleotide sequence: TGCAGTGCTAATAGCGGGAGAGTCGACGAGCAGTACTTC. The chain combines TRBV20-1 with TRBJ2-7, with 9 bases fitting TRBD2. The CDR3 is 13 residues long. V shed 4 bases, J shed 5 bases, and the junction held 6 bases outside the gene matches. Germline V CDR1 and CDR2: DFQATT, SNEGSKA (reference sequence).

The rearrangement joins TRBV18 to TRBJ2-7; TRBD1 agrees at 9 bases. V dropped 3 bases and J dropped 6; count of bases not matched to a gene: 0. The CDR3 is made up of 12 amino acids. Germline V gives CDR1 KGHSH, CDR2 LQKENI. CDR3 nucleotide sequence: TGTGCCAGCTCACCGGGACAGGGCGAGCAGTACTTC. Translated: CASSPGQGEQYF. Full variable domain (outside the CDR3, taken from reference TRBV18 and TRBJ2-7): NAGVMQNPRHLVRRRGQEARLRCSPMKGHSHVYWYRQLPEEGLKFMVYLQKENIIDESGMPKERFSAEFPKEGPSILRIQQVVRGDSAAYFCASSPGQGEQYFGPGTRLTVT.

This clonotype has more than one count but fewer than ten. DNA of the CDR3: TGTGCCAGCAGCTTATGGGATGAGCAGTTCTTC. This gives the protein CASSLWDEQFF. The chain joins TRBV7-2 to TRBJ2-1; D not certain. Deletions cut 2 bases from V and 8 bases from J, with 4 bases between. The CDR3 length is 11 residues. Germline assignment: CDR1 SGHTA and CDR2 FQGNSA.

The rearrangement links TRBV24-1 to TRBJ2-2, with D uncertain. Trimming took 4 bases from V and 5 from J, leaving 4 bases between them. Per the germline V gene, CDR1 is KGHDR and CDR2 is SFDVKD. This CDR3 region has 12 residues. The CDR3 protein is CATSERTGELFF. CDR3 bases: TGTGCCACCAGTGAGCGGACCGGGGAGCTGTTTTTT.

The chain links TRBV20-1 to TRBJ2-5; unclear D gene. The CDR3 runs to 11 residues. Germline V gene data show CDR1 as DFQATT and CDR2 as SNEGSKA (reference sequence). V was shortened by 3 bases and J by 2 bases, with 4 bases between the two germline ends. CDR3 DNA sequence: TGCAGTGCTAGTGGTCAAGAGACCCAGTACTTC. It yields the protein CSASGQETQYF.

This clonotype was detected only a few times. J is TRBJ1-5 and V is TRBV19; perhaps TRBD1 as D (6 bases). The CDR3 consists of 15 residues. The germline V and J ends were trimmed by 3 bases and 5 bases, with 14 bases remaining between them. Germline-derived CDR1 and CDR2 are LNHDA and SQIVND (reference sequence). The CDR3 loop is CASSIRPGEYQPQHF. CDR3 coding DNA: TGTGCCAGTAGTATCCGTCCAGGGGAGTATCAGCCCCAGCATTTT.